This T cell receptor beta chain came from a study of glioma-infiltrating T cells. Study-wide points: Only very few CDR3 sequences appeared in both tissue and blood. Tissue-blood divergence was below expectation in non-neoplastic patients, above in gliomas.

Using RNA template, CDR3s of TCR alpha and beta were amplified with iRepertoire arm-PCR. Input was about 85-450 ng of tissue mRNA or PBMC total RNA. TCRdb reanalysed the multiplex PCR reads using MiXCR and keeps one entry per CDR3 protein. In the table there are about 190,000 distinct CDR3 sequences, more than 30% of which are singletons. Notes on this clonotype: Its antigen is as yet unknown.

Trimming took 1 base from V and 13 from J, leaving 11 bases between them. The CDR3 spans 12 residues. The sequencing sample was made of glioma tissue, nonneoplastic brain tissue, or PBMCs (not recorded which). The clonotype comes from a human donor with low-grade glioma or glioblastoma, undergoing nonglioma brain surgery, or in good health (not recorded which). The chain has TRBV12-3 or TRBV12-4 and TRBJ2-1; no firm D call. The chain's CDR3 is CASSLGGFEQFF. As DNA, the CDR3 is TGTGCCAGCAGTTTAGGTGGGTTCGAACAGTTCTTC.